This TCR beta chain comes out of a study of T cells in localized non-small cell lung cancer. Notes on the study in general: There were a median around 60 of the top 100 tumor clones appearing in adjacent lung. Measurement of T cell clonality placed uninvolved adjacent lung highest, above the level in tumor. Because only a single region of the tumor was sequenced, heterogeneity remains possible.

Germline loops: CDR1 SGHTA, CDR2 FQGNSA. Between the trimmed V and J ends, which lost 4 bases and 0 bases, there was a span of 10 bases. The CDR3 extends over 14 amino acids. TCRdb's table, derived via immunoSEQ multiplex PCR, lists solely in-frame clones and lacks some. The data hold approximately 21,000 clones, with 70% to 90% observed a single time. This clone was detected only once. Its antigen is undetermined. Sequenced here: peripheral blood, sampled before any cancer treatment. The receptor was derived from a male donor at least 60 years old with stage I lung adenocarcinoma. The chain has TRBV7-2 and TRBJ2-7, with D tentatively TRBD2 (6 bases). CDR3 residues: CASSSGGTSYEQYF. CDR3 DNA sequence: TGTGCCAGCAGCTCTGGGGGGACCTCCTACGAGCAGTACTTC.